This T cell receptor (beta chain) was sequenced for a study of T cell repertoires in cytomegalovirus infection. Study as a whole: Public TCR beta signature analysis indicated the presence of both CMV infection and matching HLA type. General observations from the study: Cumulative frequency of public TCR beta families picked out carriers of CMV plus the relevant HLA. Predominance within the ex vivo response was attributable to HLA-C-restricted CMV-specific TCR beta clonotypes.

With respect to this clonotype: What it binds is not known.

The CDR3 has 17 residues. CDR1 and CDR2 (germline): SGHDN, FVKESK. V lost 2 bases to trimming and J lost 0 bases; unmatched junction nucleotides: 4. TCRdb re-derived calls from the reads in MiXCR, one entry per CDR3 protein. The data hold more than 400,000 distinct CDR3 sequences, with about a quarter observed a single time. Specimen: PBMCs. The chain combines TRBV14 with TRBJ2-3; 11 bases fit TRBD2. This TCR was recovered from a human donor in good health (CMV status not recorded). Some clones in this sample may be carry-over from other donors' samples. The CDR3 spells CASSQTRTSGSTDTQYF. DNA for the CDR3: TGTGCCAGCAGCCAAACCAGGACTAGCGGGAGCACAGATACGCAGTATTTT.